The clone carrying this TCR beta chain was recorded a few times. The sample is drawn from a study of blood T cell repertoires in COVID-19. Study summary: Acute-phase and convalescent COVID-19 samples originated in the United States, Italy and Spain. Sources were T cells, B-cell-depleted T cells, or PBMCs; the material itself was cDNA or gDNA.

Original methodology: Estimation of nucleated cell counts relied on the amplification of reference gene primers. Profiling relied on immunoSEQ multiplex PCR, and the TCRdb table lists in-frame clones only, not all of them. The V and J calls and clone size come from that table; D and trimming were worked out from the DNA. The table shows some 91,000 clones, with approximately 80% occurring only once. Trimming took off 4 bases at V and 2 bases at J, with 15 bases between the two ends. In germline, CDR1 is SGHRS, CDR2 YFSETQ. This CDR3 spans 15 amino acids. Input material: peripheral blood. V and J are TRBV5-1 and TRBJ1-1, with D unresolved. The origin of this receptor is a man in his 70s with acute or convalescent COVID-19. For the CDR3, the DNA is TGCGCCAGCAGCGTACCCTTGCAGGAAAACACTGAAGCTTTCTTT. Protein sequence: CASSVPLQENTEAFF.